The clone carrying this T cell receptor (beta chain) came up a few times. Its antigen remains unidentified. This record belongs to a study of early T cells in non-severe SARS-CoV-2 infection. Study details: Sequencing targeted bulk RNA from unsorted whole blood, leaving chains unpaired. Study findings and constraints: Matches to VDJdb favored anti-spike CD8 responses and missed private and CD4 specificities.

Individual cDNA molecules carried attached unique molecular identifiers. One entry per CDR3 protein results from TCRdb running MiXCR on the 5' RACE reads. The sample lists 100,000 or so distinct CDR3 sequences; roughly 15% were seen once. The CDR3 covers 11 residues. The junction had 4 bases not matched to a gene; V was cut back by 8 bases and J by 9 bases. Germline V lookup: CDR1 MNHEY, CDR2 SVGEGT. The chain has TRBV6-2 or TRBV6-3 and TRBJ1-1; TRBD1 agrees at 9 bases. The sequence was obtained from an adult who was a healthcare worker with PCR-confirmed SARS-CoV-2 infection or an uninfected control (not recorded which). Material: whole blood, obtained at baseline. DNA for the CDR3: TGTGCCAGCCGGGACAGGGATAAAGCTTTCTTT. Its protein is CASRDRDKAFF.